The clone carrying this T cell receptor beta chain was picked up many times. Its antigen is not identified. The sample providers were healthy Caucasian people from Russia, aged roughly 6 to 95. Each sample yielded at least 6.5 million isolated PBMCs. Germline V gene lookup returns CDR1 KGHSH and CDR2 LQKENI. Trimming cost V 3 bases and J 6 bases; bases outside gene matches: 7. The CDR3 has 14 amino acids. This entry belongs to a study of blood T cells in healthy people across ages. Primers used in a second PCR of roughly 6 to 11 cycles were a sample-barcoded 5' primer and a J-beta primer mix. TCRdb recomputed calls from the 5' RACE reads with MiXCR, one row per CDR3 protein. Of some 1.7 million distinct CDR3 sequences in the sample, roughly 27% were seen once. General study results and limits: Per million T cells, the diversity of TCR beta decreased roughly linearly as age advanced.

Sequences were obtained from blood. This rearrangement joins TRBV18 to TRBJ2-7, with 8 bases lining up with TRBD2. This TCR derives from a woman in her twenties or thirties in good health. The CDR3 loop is CASSPTSENAEQYF. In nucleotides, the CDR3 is TGTGCCAGCTCACCGACTAGCGAAAACGCCGAGCAGTACTTC.